Sequencing of this TCR beta chain was carried out in a study of regulatory T cells in long-lasting Graves disease. As regards this clonotype: Its antigen is currently unknown.

CDR3 size: 15 residues. Trimming left V 4 bases short and J 4 bases short, with 14 bases between. CDR1 is MNHEY, CDR2 SVGAGI, per germline. The sample's time point: persistent/refractory GD, antithyroid drugs over 5 years with positive TRAb. PBMCs provided the RNA from which the TCR library was made. General observations from the study: Under persistent disease, TRBV28, TRBJ1-2 and TRBJ2-5 were used preferentially. With 2,500 to 3,000 shared public clonotypes, persistent patients exceeded new patients, who shared about a thousand.

Combining iRepertoire HTBI primers with Arm-PCR of CDR3 regions, the authors built TCR beta libraries. MiXCR, run by TCRdb on the multiplex PCR reads, gives a single entry per CDR3 protein. The profile shows 400,000 to 500,000 distinct CDR3 sequences, approximately 22% of them singletons. The TCR sequence derives from a female donor with Graves disease. The source was peripheral blood mononuclear cells (PBMCs), collected when the disease was refractory, from a patient treated with antithyroid drugs. This sequence joins TRBV6-5 and TRBJ1-3; a possible D gene is TRBD1 (6 bases). The CDR3 coding sequence is TGTGCCAGCAGTTTTGGACGGGGGCTAGGAAACACCATATATTTT. It translates to CASSFGRGLGNTIYF.